The clone carrying this TCR beta chain has only a few counts. What it binds is not known. This entry comes from a study of response to subunit inactivated influenza vaccine. Study findings and constraints: It was suggested by the authors that few new T cells are recruited by each seasonal influenza vaccination.

V lost 0 bases and J lost 3, with 15 bases in between. The CDR3 has 16 amino acids. Germline-derived CDR1 and CDR2 are DFQATT and SNEGSKA (reference sequence). TCRdb ran MiXCR on the RT-PCR reads and lists one entry per CDR3 protein. The repertoire holds about 570,000 distinct CDR3 sequences, with 10% to 15% as singletons. The rearrangement uses TRBV20-1 and TRBJ1-5; perhaps TRBD1 as D (5 bases). The TCR sequence derives from a man aged 45-65 years who received an inactivated influenza vaccine. The specimen was PBMCs from blood, collected on the day of vaccination. The CDR3 bases are TGCAGTGCTAGAGATCGGGGACTCCGCCTCAATCAGCCCCAGCATTTT. This translates into CSARDRGLRLNQPQHF.